Listed below are T cell receptor beta chains from one sample, sequenced in a study of T cell responses to AZD1222 COVID-19 vaccine. The assay was immunoSEQ multiplex PCR, and TCRdb's table has in-frame clones only and misses some. Of about 190,000 clones detected, approximately 94% appear once; the ten largest clones hold approximately 9.6%. The source material was peripheral blood, sampled on day 0 of AZD1222 vaccination. The origin of the receptors is an adult in good health. Both conserved end residues are part of each CDR3. The order of the fields is D gene, V gene, J gene, clone size, CDR3 protein, CDR3 DNA. The D gene is left open where the match is weak. Clone size is not always given. Where it is, it says once, few, many or a class for expanded clones.

-,TRBV28,TRBJ2-1,once,CASSRPSSYNEQFF,TGTGCCAGCAGTCGGCCTAGCTCCTACAATGAGCAGTTCTTC
-,TRBV28,TRBJ1-1,-,CASSPPMSASNTEAFF,TGTGCCAGCAGTCCCCCCATGTCGGCCTCGAACACTGAAGCTTTCTTT
-,TRBV7-6,TRBJ2-1,-,CASSLAWERAYNEQFF,TGTGCCAGCAGCTTAGCCTGGGAGCGGGCTTACAATGAGCAGTTCTTC
-,TRBV5-6,TRBJ2-1,-,CASSPTSSYNEQFF,TGTGCCAGCAGCCCGACTAGCTCCTACAATGAGCAGTTCTTC
TRBD1,TRBV6-5,TRBJ1-2,-,CASGGTGGFGYTF,TGTGCCAGCGGAGGGACAGGGGGTTTTGGCTACACCTTC
-,TRBV21-1,TRBJ2-4,-,CASSKGGTSRCPGVKNIQYF,TGTGCCAGCAGCAAAGGGGGGACTAGTCGGTGCCCTGGGGTCAAAAACATTCAGTACTTC
TRBD1,TRBV28,TRBJ2-2,-,CASSFRGQGVTGELFF,TGTGCCAGCAGTTTCCGCGGACAGGGGGTGACCGGGGAGCTGTTTTTT
TRBD1,TRBV9,TRBJ1-2,-,CASSVKGQNYGYTF,TGTGCCAGCAGCGTTAAGGGACAGAATTATGGCTACACCTTC
-,TRBV7-3,TRBJ1-1,-,CASSLSRFGTEAFF,TGTGCCAGCAGCTTAAGCAGATTCGGGACTGAAGCTTTCTTT
-,TRBV27,TRBJ2-7,once,CASSGGGGHEQYF,TGTGCCAGCAGTGGGGGGGGCGGACACGAGCAGTACTTC
-,TRBV30,TRBJ2-7,-,CAWSTYHGSPSTYEQYF,TGTGCCTGGAGTACGTACCATGGGAGCCCCTCCACCTACGAGCAGTACTTC
-,TRBV9,TRBJ2-4,-,CASSAPMGLAKNIQYF,TGTGCCAGCAGCGCCCCCATGGGTCTAGCCAAAAACATTCAGTACTTC
-,TRBV12-3/TRBV12-4,TRBJ2-1,-,CASSWAGNNEQFF,TGTGCCAGCAGTTGGGCAGGGAATAATGAGCAGTTCTTC
-,TRBV6-1,TRBJ2-2,once,CASSDFGPGELFF,TGTGCCAGCAGTGATTTTGGCCCCGGGGAGCTGTTTTTT
-,TRBV7-8,TRBJ2-1,-,CASAPRSLGEQFF,TGTGCCAGCGCCCCCCGTTCGTTAGGTGAGCAGTTCTTC
TRBD2,TRBV30,TRBJ2-3,-,CAWSVGGRASTDTQYF,TGTGCCTGGAGTGTAGGTGGGAGGGCCAGCACAGATACGCAGTATTTT
TRBD2,TRBV6-5,TRBJ2-5,-,CASRAGVWETQYF,TGTGCCAGCCGGGCGGGAGTTTGGGAGACCCAGTACTTC
-,TRBV28,TRBJ2-1,once,CASDLAGTPSYNEQFF,TGTGCCAGCGATTTGGCTGGGACCCCCTCCTACAATGAGCAGTTCTTC
-,TRBV28,TRBJ1-2,-,CASSLTGNYGYTF,TGTGCCAGCAGTTTAACGGGTAACTATGGCTACACCTTC
TRBD2,TRBV5-1,TRBJ2-7,-,CASSKGPFAGGYEQYF,TGCGCCAGCAGTAAAGGACCATTCGCGGGAGGCTACGAGCAGTACTTC
-,TRBV2,TRBJ2-3,-,CASSEVAWGPSTDTQYF,TGTGCCAGCAGTGAAGTGGCCTGGGGTCCTAGCACAGATACGCAGTATTTT
-,TRBV3-1/TRBV3-2,TRBJ2-6,-,CASSQSSGANVLTF,TGTGCCAGCAGCCAAAGCTCTGGGGCCAACGTCCTGACTTTC